This entry concerns a single T cell receptor (beta chain). Antigen unknown. The method was immunoSEQ multiplex PCR; TCRdb's version includes in-frame clones alone and lacks a portion of them. The sample contains approximately 110,000 clones, around 87% of which appear only once. This specimen belongs to a study of T cell responses to AZD1222 COVID-19 vaccine. Study outcomes and limitations: Reportedly, nearly half the spike-specific TCRs target unmutated variant regions.

The TCR originated in an adult in good health. Specimen: peripheral blood, collected on day 0 of AZD1222 vaccination.

The CDR3 reads CASSYSEYSSYGYTF. The DNA for the CDR3 is TGTGCCAGCAGTTACTCGGAGTACAGTAGCTATGGCTACACCTTC. The rearrangement joins TRBV6-5 to TRBJ1-2; D call uncertain. The CDR3 has 15 amino acids. Germline V gene data show CDR1 as MNHEY and CDR2 as SVGAGI. The V gene lost 0 bases and the J gene lost 4 bases, with 12 bases spanning the gap.